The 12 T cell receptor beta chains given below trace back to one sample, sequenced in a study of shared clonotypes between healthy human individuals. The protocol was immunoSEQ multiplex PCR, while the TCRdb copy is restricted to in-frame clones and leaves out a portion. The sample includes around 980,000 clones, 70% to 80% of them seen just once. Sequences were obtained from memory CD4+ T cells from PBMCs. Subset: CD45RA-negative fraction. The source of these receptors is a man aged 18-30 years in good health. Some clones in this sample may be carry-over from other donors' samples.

CDR3 amino acids: CASSVGFGKWDTQYF. DNA for the CDR3: TGTGCCAGCAGCGTAGGTTTCGGAAAGTGGGATACGCAGTATTTT. V gene TRBV9 combines with J gene TRBJ2-3; D gene ambiguous. The CDR3 runs 15 residues. The germline CDR1 and CDR2 sequences are SGDLS and YYNGEE. V lost 0 bases and J lost 6, with 14 bases in between.

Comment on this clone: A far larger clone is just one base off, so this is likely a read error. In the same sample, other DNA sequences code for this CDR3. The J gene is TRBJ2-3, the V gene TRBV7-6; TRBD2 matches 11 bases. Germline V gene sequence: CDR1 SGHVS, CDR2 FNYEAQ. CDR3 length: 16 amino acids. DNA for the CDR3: TGTGCCAGCAGCGATAGCGGGAGGGCCCGCACAGACACGCAGTATTTT. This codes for CASSDSGRARTDTQYF.

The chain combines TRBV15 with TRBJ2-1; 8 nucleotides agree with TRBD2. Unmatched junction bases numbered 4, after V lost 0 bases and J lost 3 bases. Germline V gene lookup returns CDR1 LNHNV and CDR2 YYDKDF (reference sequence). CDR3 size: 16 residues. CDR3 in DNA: TGTGCCACCAGCAGAGATCGGGGGGGTCTCTACAATGAGCAGTTCTTC. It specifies CATSRDRGGLYNEQFF.

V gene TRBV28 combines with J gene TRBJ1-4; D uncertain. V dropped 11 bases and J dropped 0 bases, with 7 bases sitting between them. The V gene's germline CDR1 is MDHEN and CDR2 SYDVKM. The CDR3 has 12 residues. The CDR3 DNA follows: TGTGCCTCCCATTCAACTAATGAAAAACTGTTTTTT. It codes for CASHSTNEKLFF.

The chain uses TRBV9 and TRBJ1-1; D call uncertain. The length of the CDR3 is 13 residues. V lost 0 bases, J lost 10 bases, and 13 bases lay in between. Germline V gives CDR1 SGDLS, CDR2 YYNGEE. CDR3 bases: TGTGCCAGCAGCGTAGGCTACTGGACCGGAGCTTTCTTT. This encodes CASSVGYWTGAFF. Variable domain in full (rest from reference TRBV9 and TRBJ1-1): DSGVTQTPKHLITATGQRVTLRCSPRSGDLSVYWYQQSLDQGLQFLIQYYNGEERAKGNILERFSAQQFPDLHSELNLSSLELGDSALYFCASSVGYWTGAFFGQGTRLTVV.

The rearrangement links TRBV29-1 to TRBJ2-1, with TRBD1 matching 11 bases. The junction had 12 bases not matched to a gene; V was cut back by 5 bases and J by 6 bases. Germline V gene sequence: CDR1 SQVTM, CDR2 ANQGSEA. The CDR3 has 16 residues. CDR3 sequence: CSVNSGRGTGGNEQFF. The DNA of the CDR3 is TGCAGCGTTAACTCAGGTCGGGGGACAGGGGGCAATGAGCAGTTCTTC.

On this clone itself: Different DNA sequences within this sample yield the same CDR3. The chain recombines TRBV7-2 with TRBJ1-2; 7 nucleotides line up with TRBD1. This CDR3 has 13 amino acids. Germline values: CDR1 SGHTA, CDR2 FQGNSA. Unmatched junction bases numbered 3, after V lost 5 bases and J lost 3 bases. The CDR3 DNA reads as TGTGCCAGCAGCCCAGACAGGGACTATGGCTACACCTTC. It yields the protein CASSPDRDYGYTF.

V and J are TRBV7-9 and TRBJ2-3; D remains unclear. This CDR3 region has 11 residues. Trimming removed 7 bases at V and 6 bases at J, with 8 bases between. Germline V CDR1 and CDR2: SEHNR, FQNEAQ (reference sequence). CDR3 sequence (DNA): TGTGCCAGCATCCCGCCCGATACGCAGTATTTT. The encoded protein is CASIPPDTQYF.

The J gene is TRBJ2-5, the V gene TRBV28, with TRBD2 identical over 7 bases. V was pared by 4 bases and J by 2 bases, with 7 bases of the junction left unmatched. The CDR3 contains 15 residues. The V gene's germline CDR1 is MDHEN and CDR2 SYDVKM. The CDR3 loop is CASSSSSGAQETQYF. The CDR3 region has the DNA TGTGCCAGCAGTTCCTCTAGCGGCGCGCAAGAGACCCAGTACTTC.

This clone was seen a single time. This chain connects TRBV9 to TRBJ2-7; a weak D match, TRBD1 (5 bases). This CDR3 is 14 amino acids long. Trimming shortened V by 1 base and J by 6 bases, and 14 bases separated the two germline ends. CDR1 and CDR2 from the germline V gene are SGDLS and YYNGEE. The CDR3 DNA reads TGTGCCAGCAGCGTATCAGGGAACATGGTCGAGCAGTACTTC. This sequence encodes CASSVSGNMVEQYF.

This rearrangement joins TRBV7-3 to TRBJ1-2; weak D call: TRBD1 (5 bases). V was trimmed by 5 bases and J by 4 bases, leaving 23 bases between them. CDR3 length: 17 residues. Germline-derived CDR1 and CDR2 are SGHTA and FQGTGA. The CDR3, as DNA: TGTGCCAGCAGCCCTCCGGGACGGCCTCGTGGCGGCTATGGCTACACCTTC. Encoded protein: CASSPPGRPRGGYGYTF. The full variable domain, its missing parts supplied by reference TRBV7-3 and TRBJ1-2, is GAGVSQTPSNKVTEKGKYVELRCDPISGHTALYWYRQSLGQGPEFLIYFQGTGAADDSGLPNDRFFAVRPEGSVSTLKIQRTERGDSAVYLCASSPPGRPRGGYGYTFGSGTRLTVV.

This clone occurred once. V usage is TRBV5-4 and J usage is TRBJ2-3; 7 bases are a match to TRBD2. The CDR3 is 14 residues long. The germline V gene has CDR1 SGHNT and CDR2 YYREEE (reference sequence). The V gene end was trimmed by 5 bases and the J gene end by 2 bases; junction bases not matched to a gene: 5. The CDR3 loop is CASRGRVHTDTQYF. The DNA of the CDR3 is TGTGCCAGCAGAGGGAGGGTCCACACAGATACGCAGTATTTT.